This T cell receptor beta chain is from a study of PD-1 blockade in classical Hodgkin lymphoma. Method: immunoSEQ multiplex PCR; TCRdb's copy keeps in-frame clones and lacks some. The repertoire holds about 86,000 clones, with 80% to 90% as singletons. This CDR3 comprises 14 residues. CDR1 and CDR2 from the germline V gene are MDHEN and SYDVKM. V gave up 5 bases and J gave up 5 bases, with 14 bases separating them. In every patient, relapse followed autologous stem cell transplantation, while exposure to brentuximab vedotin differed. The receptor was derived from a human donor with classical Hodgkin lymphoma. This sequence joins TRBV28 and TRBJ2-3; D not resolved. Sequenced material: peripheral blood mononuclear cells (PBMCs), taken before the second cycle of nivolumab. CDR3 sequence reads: CASSPWSAGDTQYF. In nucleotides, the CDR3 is TGTGCCAGCAGTCCCTGGTCCGCCGGAGATACGCAGTATTTT.